The sequence of this T cell receptor (beta chain) was determined in a study of OX40 agonist ivuxolimab in advanced cancers. At the level of the study: Cohort: approximately 83% men, mean age approximately 66, aged about 20 to 90. Overall study findings and caveats: Compared with CD4+, CD8+ T cells on average had more expanded clones.

With regard to this clone: Antigen unknown.

TCRdb's copy holds only in-frame clones and misses some; the assay was immunoSEQ multiplex PCR. The sample comprises around 46,000 clones, approximately 90% of which are singletons, and 12% rests with the top ten. Sequencing used CD4+ or CD8+ T cells sorted from blood, obtained in a trial of the OX40 agonist ivuxolimab. This receptor was taken from an adult with an advanced solid tumor such as melanoma, head and neck, liver or kidney cancer.

The DNA of the CDR3 is TGTGCCAGCAATCAGGGGAATTACAATGAGCAGTTCTTC. Protein sequence: CASNQGNYNEQFF. The gene calls are TRBV6-1 and TRBJ2-1; tentative D call: TRBD1 (6 bases). V lost 7 bases and J lost 4, with 11 bases in between. The CDR3 runs 13 residues. Germline assignment: CDR1 MNHNS and CDR2 SASEGT.